Detailed here is one T cell receptor beta chain. Its antigen is currently not known. The sample holds no much larger clone one base away, and base qualities are not on file. The sample holds other DNA sequences that translate to the same CDR3. The label giving this sample's time point can be read as: about 4 weeks on oral tofacitinib. The treatment or condition label for this specimen denotes: oral pan-JAK inhibitor, 5-10 mg twice daily. Peripheral blood and lesional scalp punch biopsies were obtained from patients with alopecia areata. After PBMCs were isolated by density centrifugation and stained for CD3, CD4 and CD8, a FACSAria was used to sort CD4+ and CD8+ T cells. Receptors were amplified or captured by the immunoSEQ multiplex PCR assay. To provide template for TCR sequencing, every sample had RNA extracted and reverse transcribed into cDNA. First-strand cDNA was synthesized using SuperScript III with a 2:1 mix of oligo-dT and random hexamers. A synthetic immune receptor repertoire was used to measure amplification bias, and any remaining bias was corrected computationally. The authors processed their data as follows. Raw reads were preprocessed to remove errors, and CDR3 was defined by IMGT conventions from the conserved cysteine to phenylalanine. Clonality was calculated as 1 minus Shannon entropy normalized by log2 of the number of productive unique TCRs. Whether each scalp clone was CD4 or CD8 was inferred by checking scalp TCRbeta sequences against the CD4 and CD8 repertoires from sorted blood. Drawn from immuneACCESS, this table holds only the in-frame rearrangements with V and J called that TCRdb kept. Clones are partly lost; checked studies trace under half to an unresolved V gene and leave the rest unexplained. For V, J and clone size, that table is used; D and trimming come from the DNA. The sample table holds about 200,000 clones, of which 50% to 60% were seen once. Approximately 3.3% of the sample comes from the top ten.

The CDR3 starts with the cysteine, ends with the phenylalanine, and has 12 residues. The CDR3 DNA has 36 bases and is translated from base 1. From a lookup of the germline V gene, CDR1 and CDR2 are SQVTM and ANQGSEA. The trim is 4 bases for V and 5 bases for J, with a gap of 11 bases between the germline ends. This sample is drawn from a study of CD8+ T cells in alopecia areata listed by TCRdb under 2018. As for the study more broadly: Treated patients were enrolled in an open-label pilot trial of oral tofacitinib at 5 to 10 mg twice daily for moderate-to-severe alopecia areata. Patients stayed on tofacitinib for 6 to 18 months and then had 6 months of follow-up off drug so that delayed response and recurrence could be assessed. For the treated patients, the SALT score, which quantifies what percentage of scalp surface area is affected, served as the measure of disease severity. High-throughput TCRbeta sequencing was used to examine T cell clonal expansion in alopecia areata in both the C3H/HeJ mouse model and human patients. Scalp tissue and sorted CD4+ and CD8+ peripheral blood T cells from patchy and totalis/universalis alopecia areata patients and from healthy controls were covered by human TCRbeta sequencing. Tofacitinib-treated patients had biopsies at baseline and at 4 and 24 weeks of treatment, with a later scalp biopsy in several patients. Scalp clonality was compared across normal scalp (n=4), patchy alopecia areata scalp (n=8), and alopecia totalis/universalis scalp (n=8). RNA came from the PAXgene miRNA kit for fixed scalp, the miRNeasy kit for PBMCs, and the RNeasy kit for mouse skin. Amplification of TCRbeta CDR3 regions was done by immunoSEQ multiplex PCR using 35 Vbeta forward primers and 13 Jbeta reverse primers.

What the work shows at the level of the full study, not this receptor alone: Unlike mouse skin, where gammadelta T cells dominate, normal human skin contains resident alphabeta T cells that get sequenced too, which complicates analysis of the scalp TCR repertoire. Many expanded lesional clones persisted in scalp and blood during tofacitinib treatment, which may partly explain relapse after stopping treatment. The treated cohort was small, with a single nonresponder, so links between baseline CD8+ expansion and response need larger studies. Compared with normal scalp, lesional scalp had higher clonality and more expanded CD8+ clones, particularly in alopecia totalis/universalis, a pattern that suggests antigenic drive. Tofacitinib significantly lowered scalp clonality and the number of expanded CD8+ clones among the top 100 scalp clones. Compared with mice, TCR sequences shared between patients were less clear, possibly partly because of HLA diversity across the patient population.

The chain uses TRBV29-1 and TRBJ1-1; no D gene can be assigned with confidence. This sequence originates from a human donor with alopecia areata. Sequencing used CD4+ T cells sorted from blood, obtained at week 4, from a patient treated with tofacitinib. CDR3 region: CSVGRAGTEAFF. The nucleotide sequence reads as follows: TGCAGCGTTGGTAGAGCCGGGACTGAAGCTTTCTTT.